The 9 T cell receptor beta chains listed next were all sequenced from one sample in a study of CD8 T cells in Susac syndrome. RNA totalling about 0.5 to 1 ug underwent reverse transcription with random hexamers. TCRdb reprocessed the immunoSEQ multiplex PCR reads via MiXCR and lists one record per CDR3 protein. The sample has about 280,000 distinct CDR3 sequences; around 83% are singletons. Sequencing used CD8+ T cells from PBMCs. Receptors originate from a human donor with multiple sclerosis.

V usage is TRBV7-2 and J usage is TRBJ2-3, with TRBD2 matching 7 bases. Germline CDR1 reads SGHTA; CDR2 reads FQGNSA. Losses at the gene ends were 3 bases for V and 3 bases for J; bases not matched to a gene: 0. The CDR3 runs to 13 residues. DNA of the CDR3: TGTGCCAGCAGCTTCGGGAGGACAGATACGCAGTATTTT. As protein: CASSFGRTDTQYF.

The J gene is TRBJ2-3, the V gene TRBV20-1; the D gene is possibly TRBD2 (6 bases). Trimming left V 0 bases short and J 3 bases short, with 13 bases between. The CDR3 length is 15 residues. Looked up from germline, CDR1 is DFQATT and CDR2 is SNEGSKA (reference sequence). Written as DNA, the CDR3 is TGCAGTGCTAGAGATGGGGCGGGATGGACAGATACGCAGTATTTT. Translation gives CSARDGAGWTDTQYF.

Regarding this clonotype: Mismatch with germline at one junction end may stem from a read error. The chain couples TRBV27 to TRBJ2-7; a weak D match, TRBD2 (5 bases). Germline CDR1 MNHEY, CDR2 SMNVEV (reference sequence). The CDR3 spans 14 residues. CDR3 sequence: CASSLGRGSYEQYF. The CDR3 DNA follows: TGCGCCAGCAGCTTGGGTAGAGGGTCCTACGAGCAGTACTTC.

A few counts support this clonotype. The V and J genes are TRBV9 and TRBJ2-7; possible D gene TRBD2, 6 bases. Trimming took off 4 bases at V and 1 base at J, with 12 bases between the two ends. This CDR3 is built from 14 residues. From germline, CDR1 is SGDLS and CDR2 YYNGEE. The DNA for the CDR3 is TGTGCCAGCAGCCCTTCGGGACTTTCCTACGAGCAGTACTTC. It translates to CASSPSGLSYEQYF. Variable domain in full (rest from reference TRBV9 and TRBJ2-7): DSGVTQTPKHLITATGQRVTLRCSPRSGDLSVYWYQQSLDQGLQFLIQYYNGEERAKGNILERFSAQQFPDLHSELNLSSLELGDSALYFCASSPSGLSYEQYFGPGTRLTVT.

The chain has TRBV27 and TRBJ2-3, with D perhaps matching TRBD2 (5 bases). With 2 bases removed from V and 1 base from J, the gap between germline ends came to 16 bases. Germline V gene data show CDR1 as MNHEY and CDR2 as SMNVEV (reference sequence). The CDR3 covers 17 residues. The CDR3: CASSLDKTSFGTDTQYF. CDR3 bases: TGTGCCAGCAGTTTAGACAAAACTAGTTTCGGCACAGATACGCAGTATTTT.

The rearrangement joins TRBV20-1 to TRBJ2-5; D not resolved. Trimming removed 6 bases from V and 2 bases from J, with 13 bases in between. The CDR3 length is 13 residues. Per germline, CDR1 DFQATT and CDR2 SNEGSKA (reference sequence). CDR3 amino acids: CSATGYGQETQYF. CDR3 coding DNA: TGCAGTGCAACCGGCTACGGGCAAGAGACCCAGTACTTC.

The chain is built from TRBV27 and TRBJ2-5, with TRBD2 matching 8 bases. V shed 3 bases, J shed 5 bases, and the junction held 5 bases outside the gene matches. Germline values: CDR1 MNHEY, CDR2 SMNVEV (reference sequence). The CDR3 totals 14 residues. The CDR3 is CASSFSGEGETQYF. CDR3 bases: TGTGCCAGCAGTTTTAGCGGGGAGGGGGAGACCCAGTACTTC.

The J gene is TRBJ1-6, the V gene TRBV20-1; TRBD1 agrees at 7 bases. The CDR3 sequence is 14 residues long. Unmatched junction bases numbered 4, after V lost 5 bases and J lost 3 bases. From germline, CDR1 is DFQATT and CDR2 SNEGSKA (reference sequence). In nucleotides, the CDR3 is TGCAGTGCTTCTGACAGGGACTATAATTCACCCCTCCACTTT. Its protein is CSASDRDYNSPLHF.

This clonotype was observed a handful of times. J is TRBJ2-3 and V is TRBV21-1. TRBV21-1 is classified as a pseudogene. This CDR3 is built from 14 residues. The DNA for the CDR3 is TGTGCCCCCCAAGGTAGGGAGGGCACAGACACGCAGTATTTT. It encodes CAPQGREGTDTQYF.